A single sample is the source of the 5 T cell receptor beta chains below, sequenced in a study of graft-versus-host responses after intestinal transplantation. The protocol was immunoSEQ multiplex PCR, while the TCRdb copy is restricted to in-frame clones and leaves out a portion. The sample includes about 88,000 clones, 90% of them seen just once. For these receptors, no antigen is known. Sequencing used unstimulated CD4+ T cells sorted from spleen or lymph node cells, obtained before intestinal transplant. The receptors here all came from a human donor who received an intestinal transplant.

This clone has only one observation. This chain connects TRBV5-6 to TRBJ2-1; D perhaps matches TRBD1 (6 bases). Germline-derived CDR1 and CDR2 are SGHDT and YYEEEE. This CDR3 region has 11 residues. With 4 bases removed from V and 10 bases from J, the gap between germline ends came to 9 bases. CDR3 coding DNA: TGTGCCAGCAGCCGCACAGGGGAGCAGTTCTTC. This sequence encodes CASSRTGEQFF.

The chain uses TRBV23-1 and TRBJ1-5; perhaps TRBD1 as D (5 bases). TRBV23-1 is an open reading frame, and its role is uncertain. This CDR3 region has 15 residues. V was trimmed by 6 bases and J by 0 bases, leaving 12 bases between them. CDR3 in DNA: TGCGCCAGCAGCGACGACAGAGATAGCAATCAGCCCCAGCATTTT. Protein: CASSDDRDSNQPQHF.

This rearrangement joins TRBV7-8 to TRBJ2-1; 7 bases align to TRBD2. The CDR3 runs 13 residues. V lost 3 bases and J lost 6; bases outside the gene matches: 2. Per germline, CDR1 SGHVS and CDR2 FQNEAQ. Here the CDR3 DNA reads TGTGCCAGCAGCTTCGTAGCGGGCAATGAGCAGTTCTTC. This codes for CASSFVAGNEQFF.

The chain employs TRBV2 and TRBJ2-2, with no clear D. V shed 6 bases and J shed 1 base, with 6 bases lying between them. Germline V gene sequence: CDR1 SNHLY, CDR2 FYNNEI. The CDR3 sequence is 13 residues long. CDR3 nucleotide sequence: TGTGCCAGCAGACCAGTGAACACCGGGGAGCTGTTTTTT. This encodes CASRPVNTGELFF.

The chain recombines TRBV10-1 with TRBJ2-7; the D gene is possibly TRBD2 (6 bases). Trimming pared 4 bases from V and 4 bases from J, leaving 23 bases between. The length of the CDR3 is 17 residues. Germline V CDR1 and CDR2: WNHNN, SYGVQD (reference sequence). The CDR3 sequence is CASSGRSGLGPSYEQYF. As DNA, the CDR3 is TGCGCCAGCAGTGGAAGAAGCGGGCTTGGGCCCAGTTACGAGCAGTACTTC.